Listed below are T cell receptor beta chains from one sample, sequenced in a study of blood T cell repertoires in COVID-19. Repertoires were generated with immunoSEQ multiplex PCR, while TCRdb's copy carries only in-frame clones and drops some. The sample contains a few hundred thousand clones, about 83% of which appear only once. Specimen: PBMCs or T cells enriched from blood (not recorded which). These receptor sequences come from a woman aged 45-65 years who had recovered from COVID-19. CDR3s include the opening cysteine and the closing phenylalanine or tryptophan. Each record gives: J gene, D gene, clone size, V gene, CDR3 protein, CDR3 DNA. D genes are given only for firm matches. Size tells how often a clone was seen (once, few, many) or the class of an expanded clone, and some rows leave it out.

TRBJ2-3 TRBD2 . TRBV7-2 CASSLAVLAGVSTDTQYF TGTGCCAGCAGCTTAGCGGTTCTAGCGGGGGTTAGCACAGATACGCAGTATTTT
TRBJ1-1 . . TRBV11-3 CASSRGSGTEAFF TGTGCCAGCAGCCGAGGCTCGGGCACTGAAGCTTTCTTT
TRBJ2-3 . . TRBV12-5 CASGLDPMTAFSTDTQYF TGTGCTAGTGGTTTGGATCCGATGACAGCATTTAGCACAGATACGCAGTATTTT
TRBJ1-2 TRBD1 . TRBV14 CASSQLEEGAGPKGYTF TGTGCCAGCAGCCAGCTTGAAGAGGGGGCCGGCCCGAAAGGCTACACCTTC
TRBJ1-2 TRBD1 once TRBV7-9 CASSPVTGIGDYGYTF TGTGCCAGCAGCCCAGTGACAGGGATTGGGGACTATGGCTACACCTTC
TRBJ1-1 TRBD1 . TRBV27 CASSLSEGALTEAFF TGTGCCAGCAGTTTATCCGAGGGGGCGCTGACTGAAGCTTTCTTT
TRBJ2-1 TRBD1 . TRBV27 CASSWTGGHEQFF TGTGCCAGCAGTTGGACAGGGGGGCATGAGCAGTTCTTC
TRBJ2-7 TRBD1 . TRBV10-2 CASRAGTGFYEQYF TGCGCCAGCAGAGCCGGGACAGGGTTCTACGAGCAGTACTTC
TRBJ1-2 TRBD1 once TRBV2 CASSTTGLPYGYTF TGTGCCAGCAGTACGACAGGGCTGCCCTATGGCTACACCTTC
TRBJ2-7 TRBD2 . TRBV12-5 CASGLVAGGTNYEQYF TGTGCTAGTGGTTTGGTAGCGGGGGGGACTAACTACGAGCAGTACTTC
TRBJ1-1 . . TRBV7-2 CASSLAPQGAEAFF TGTGCCAGCAGCTTAGCCCCACAGGGAGCCGAAGCTTTCTTT
TRBJ2-1 TRBD2 . TRBV7-2 CASSLDGGTYNEQFF TGTGCCAGCAGCTTAGACGGGGGGACCTACAATGAGCAGTTCTTC
TRBJ1-2 . once TRBV2 CASSSTGPTGYTF TGTGCCAGCAGCTCGACAGGCCCCACTGGCTACACCTTC
TRBJ1-1 . . TRBV4-2 CASSPTGGFVDTEAFF TGTGCCAGCAGCCCTACCGGGGGTTTTGTGGACACTGAAGCTTTCTTT
TRBJ2-7 . . TRBV13 CASSLWQGGEQYF TGTGCCAGCAGCCTATGGCAGGGAGGCGAGCAGTACTTC
TRBJ1-1 TRBD1 . TRBV19 CASSSQGTGAAEAFF TGTGCCAGTAGTTCCCAAGGGACAGGGGCGGCTGAAGCTTTCTTT
TRBJ1-6 . once TRBV30 CAWSLKRVVFNSPLHF TGTGCCTGGAGCCTAAAGAGGGTAGTGTTTAATTCACCCCTCCACTTT
TRBJ2-2 TRBD1 . TRBV3-1/TRBV3-2 CASSQRTGGSHGELFF TGTGCCAGCAGCCAAAGGACAGGGGGTTCGCACGGGGAGCTGTTTTTT
TRBJ1-4 . . TRBV18 CASSFRDKGKLFF TGTGCCAGCTCATTCCGGGACAAAGGAAAACTGTTTTTT
TRBJ1-5 . . TRBV7-9 CASSSTGGGQPQHF TGTGCCAGCAGCTCGACAGGCGGGGGACAGCCCCAGCATTTT
TRBJ1-1 . . TRBV3-1/TRBV3-2 CASSTLNTEAFF TGTGCCAGCAGCACCCTAAACACTGAAGCTTTCTTT
TRBJ2-6 TRBD1 . TRBV3-1/TRBV3-2 CASSQVVRGFSGANVLTF TGTGCCAGCAGCCAAGTTGTCAGGGGGTTTTCTGGGGCCAACGTCCTGACTTTC